Here is one T cell receptor beta chain with its context. Measured with immunoSEQ multiplex PCR; TCRdb has only the in-frame clones, and not every one. The sample yields roughly 46,000 clones, approximately 80% seen once. This entry belongs to a study of OX40 agonist ivuxolimab in advanced cancers. Looking at the study overall: The dose-escalation group included hepatocellular carcinoma, melanoma, renal cell carcinoma and head and neck cancer.

The CDR3 extends over 14 amino acids. The trim removed 2 bases at V and 4 bases at J, leaving 6 bases unmatched. Germline values: CDR1 GTSNPN, CDR2 SVGIG (reference sequence). This chain uses TRBV30 with TRBJ1-2, with 8 bases fitting TRBD1. The TCR was taken from an adult with an advanced solid tumor such as melanoma, head and neck, liver or kidney cancer. Specimen: CD4+ or CD8+ T cells sorted from blood, collected in a trial of the OX40 agonist ivuxolimab. DNA of the CDR3: TGTGCCTGGAGTACAGGGACAGGCATCTATGGCTACACCTTC. This gives the protein CAWSTGTGIYGYTF.